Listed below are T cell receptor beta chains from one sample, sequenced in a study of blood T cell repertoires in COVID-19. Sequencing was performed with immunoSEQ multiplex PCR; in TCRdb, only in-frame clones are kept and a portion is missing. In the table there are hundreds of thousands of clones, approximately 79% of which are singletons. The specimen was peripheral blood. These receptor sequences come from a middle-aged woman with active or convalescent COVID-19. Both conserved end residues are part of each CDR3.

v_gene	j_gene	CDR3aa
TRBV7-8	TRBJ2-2	CASSTAGENTGELFF
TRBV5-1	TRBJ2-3	CASSPYQITGGRTDTQYF
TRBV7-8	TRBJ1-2	CASSFPQGGSYGYTF
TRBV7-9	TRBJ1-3	CASSRGQAETGNTIYF
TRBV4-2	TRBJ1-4	CASSQERGQKEKLFF
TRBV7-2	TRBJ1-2	CASSLGGQVEGYTF
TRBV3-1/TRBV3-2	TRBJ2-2	CATRDLRAGELFF
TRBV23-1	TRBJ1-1	CASSEIENTEAFF
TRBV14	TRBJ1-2	CASSQEWADYGYTF
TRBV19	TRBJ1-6	CASSVFPGTTRWNSPLHF
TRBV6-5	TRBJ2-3	CASIFGANTDTQYF
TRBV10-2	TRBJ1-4	CASSAWGGDEKLFF
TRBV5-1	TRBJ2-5	CASRQLGWRETQYF
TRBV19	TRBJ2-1	CASQPPFPDNEQFF
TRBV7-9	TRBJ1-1	CASSAAVAANTEAFF
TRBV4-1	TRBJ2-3	CASSQEAGGASDTQYF
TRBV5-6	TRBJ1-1	CASSSATPEAFF
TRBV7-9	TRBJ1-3	CASSLVGTVRALSGNTIYF
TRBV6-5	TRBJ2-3	CASSWDRGADTQYF
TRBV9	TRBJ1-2	CASNSRVYGYTF
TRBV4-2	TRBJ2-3	CASSQDPLAGGFGSTDTQYF
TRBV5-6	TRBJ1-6	CASSLARDSNSPLHF
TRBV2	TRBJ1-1	CASRGSGAQGTEAFF
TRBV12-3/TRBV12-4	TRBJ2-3	CASMRAADTQYF
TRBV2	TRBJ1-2	CASKQFNYGYTF
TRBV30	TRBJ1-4	CAWSHDRGGGEKLFF
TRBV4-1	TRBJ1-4	CASSQQGTEKLFF
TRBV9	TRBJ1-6	CASSPTGTLNSPLHF